The T cell receptor beta chain under discussion was sequenced for a study of cytomegalovirus exposure and HLA in healthy donors. Study results and caveats: There were some public TCRs occurring in many donors, but most TCR sequences were rare.

Unmatched junction bases numbered 6, after V lost 2 bases and J lost 9 bases. The CDR3 loop spans 14 amino acids. Germline V CDR1 and CDR2: LNHNV, YYDKDF (reference sequence). As regards this clone: The antigen remains undetermined.

60 Vbeta and 13 Jbeta primers were used in PCR. TCRdb's table, derived via immunoSEQ multiplex PCR, lists solely in-frame clones and lacks some. The sample lists under 200,000 clones, roughly 74% occurring once. Sequenced sample: PBMCs. The receptor was derived from a male donor in good health and CMV-seronegative. V usage is TRBV15 and J usage is TRBJ2-1, with 8 bases fitting TRBD1. For the CDR3, the DNA is TGTGCCACCAGCAGATTATCAGGGGGCGGTGAGCAGTTCTTC. As protein: CATSRLSGGGEQFF.